This TCR beta chain comes out of a study of blood T cell repertoires in COVID-19 (dated by TCRdb to 2018 to 2020). At the level of the whole study: Samples covering the acute and convalescent phases of COVID-19 were provided by collaborators in the United States, Italy and Spain. The prospective study material was composed of cDNA or gDNA derived from T cells, B-cell-depleted T cells, or PBMCs. The dataset comprised deeply sampled blood TCRbeta repertoires from subjects exposed to, actively infected with, or recovered from COVID-19. A freely available public database, intended as a resource for researchers studying the immune response to SARS-CoV-2, is where the repertoires were released. Samples came from the ongoing ImmuneRACE study (first 160 participants) plus 1,254 subjects from 6 global collaborators. Nearly every sample came with metadata listing a de-identified subject ID, COVID-19 status, age in years and sex. Where available, HLA class I and class II types were taken from metadata supplied by the sample provider and were not determined by assay-based typing. Overall results and qualifications from the work: How much clinical and demographic metadata was included differed by source and by participant, and the metadata was provided uncurated.

TCRbeta CDR3 regions were amplified from genomic DNA using the immunoSEQ Assay, a bias-controlled multiplex PCR. In the source study's methods: The number of nucleated cells in each sample was estimated from the amplification of reference gene primers within the assay. To quantify the absolute abundance of each unique TCRbeta CDR3 rearrangement, sequence reads were collapsed and filtered. For each sample, productive Simpson clonality was calculated as the square root of Simpson's diversity index across productive rearrangements. TCRdb took over this immuneACCESS table, retaining in-frame rearrangements with V and J assigned. Such tables are incomplete; in checked studies, under half of the missing clones stem from an unresolved V gene, and the remainder is unexplained. From that table come the V and J calls and clone size; the DNA was used to work out D and trimming. For this sample there are around 300,000 clones; around 84% appear just once. The leading ten clones occupy under 3% of the sample.

Participants in the prospective study were aged roughly 18 to 95 years, lived in 20 to 30 United States geographic areas, and enrolled through a virtual design. Cohort assignment in the prospective study relied on participant-reported clinical history from a screening survey and a study questionnaire. Recovered participants in ImmuneRACE Cohort 3 were defined as having two consecutive negative NP/OP PCR tests, clearance from a healthcare professional, or resolution of symptoms. In the prospective study, mobile phlebotomists collected whole blood, serum and a nasopharyngeal or oropharyngeal swab from each participant. Prospective study participants could optionally give additional blood draws and questionnaires over a roughly 2-month period. Before DNA extraction, blood samples from the prospective study were shipped at room temperature or frozen. Sequences SGDLS (CDR1) and YYNGEE (CDR2) are obtained from the germline V gene. For this chain, trimming is 5 bases at the V end and 1 base at the J end, and the number of junction bases without a gene match is 5. Reading from cysteine to phenylalanine, the CDR3 counts 14 amino acids. The entry retains the CDR3 DNA only, 42 bases that are in frame from base 1.

As to this clone: Its antigen specificity is not known. No base-level quality is on record; no much larger clone is a single base apart.

The sample comprised PBMCs or T cells enriched from blood (not recorded which). In this chain, TRBV9 is recombined with TRBJ1-2, with 7 central nucleotides matching TRBD1. The clonotype originates from a woman in her forties or fifties who had recovered from COVID-19. The CDR3 region has the sequence CASSEGASNYGYTF. The bases read TGTGCCAGCAGTGAGGGGGCCAGTAACTATGGCTACACCTTC.